These 7 T cell receptor beta chains came from one sample sequenced in a study of blood T cell repertoires in COVID-19 (dated by TCRdb to between 2020 and 2021). The library relied on the immunoSEQ multiplex PCR assay. The source is immuneACCESS, and TCRdb retained only in-frame sequences with V and J called. Part of the clones is not carried over; for the studies checked, unresolved V genes explain less than half of this, and the remainder is unexplained. For this sample there are 150,000 or so clones; 81% appear just once. The ten top clones hold about 6% of the sample. Sequenced input: PBMCs or T cells enriched from blood (not recorded which). Receptors were obtained from a woman aged 40 to 50 with acute COVID-19.

The chain combines TRBV6-1 with TRBJ1-4, with D possibly being TRBD1 (6 bases). The CDR3 has 18 amino acids. Germline CDR1 MNHNS, CDR2 SASEGT. The V end lost 2 bases, the J end lost 0 bases, and 16 bases lay between the germline ends. CDR3 in amino acids: CASSESLTGFATNEKLFF. The DNA for the CDR3 is TGTGCCAGCAGTGAATCCCTGACAGGCTTTGCAACTAATGAAAAACTGTTTTTT.

V gene TRBV7-6 combines with J gene TRBJ2-2; 11 bases align to TRBD2. The J segment lost 2 bases and the V segment lost 7 bases, leaving 9 bases of the junction unmatched. The length of the CDR3 is 17 residues. Germline-derived CDR1 and CDR2 are SGHVS and FNYEAQ. The CDR3 sequence: CASTPVTSGINTGELFF. The CDR3 coding sequence is TGTGCCAGCACCCCGGTGACTAGCGGGATAAACACCGGGGAGCTGTTTTTT.

This clone was picked up one time. The chain is built from TRBV3-1 (or the pseudogene TRBV3-2) and TRBJ2-1; 13 bases are shared with TRBD2. The junction had 8 bases not matched to a gene; V was cut back by 3 bases and J by 9 bases. The CDR3 runs to 16 residues. Germline V gene lookup returns CDR1 LGHDT and CDR2 YNNKEL (reference sequence). In DNA form, the CDR3 reads TGTGCCAGCAGCCAGTGGACTAGCGGGAGTAGCGGTGAGCAGTTCTTC. Amino acids: CASSQWTSGSSGEQFF.

The chain combines TRBV7-9 with TRBJ2-7; 16 nucleotides align to TRBD2. CDR3 length: 15 residues. The germline CDR1 and CDR2 sequences are SEHNR and FQNEAQ (reference sequence). V trimming: 5 bases; J trimming: 4 bases; junction bases outside the gene matches: 2. CDR3 sequence reads: CASSPGLAGGYEQYF. The CDR3, as DNA: TGTGCCAGCAGCCCGGGACTAGCGGGAGGGTACGAGCAGTACTTC.

The chain is built from TRBV4-1 and TRBJ2-3, with 13 bases that match TRBD2. Trimming removed 3 bases from V and 5 bases from J; junction bases left unmatched: 8. The germline V gene has CDR1 MGHRA and CDR2 YSYEKL. This CDR3 is 17 amino acids long. As DNA, the CDR3 is TGCGCCAGCAGCCAGATGATCGGGACTAGCGGGAAAGATACGCAGTATTTT. This encodes CASSQMIGTSGKDTQYF.

J is TRBJ1-5 and V is TRBV6-5; 8 bases map to TRBD1. From germline, CDR1 is MNHEY and CDR2 SVGAGI. With V trimmed by 8 bases and J by 4 bases, 10 bases remained unmatched. The CDR3 is 15 residues long. CDR3 sequence reads: CASARGPGGNQPQHF. The DNA of the CDR3 is TGTGCCAGCGCCAGGGGGCCCGGAGGGAATCAGCCCCAGCATTTT.

The DNA for the CDR3 is TGCGCCAGCAGCTTGGCCACGCTTGGGGAGGGGTTGAACACCGGGGAGCTGTTTTTT. Its protein product is CASSLATLGEGLNTGELFF. V usage is TRBV5-1 and J usage is TRBJ2-2, with TRBD2 matching over 7 bases. The CDR3 is 19 amino acids. J gave up 1 base and V 0 bases, and 12 bases lay outside the gene matches. Germline V CDR1 and CDR2: SGHRS, YFSETQ.